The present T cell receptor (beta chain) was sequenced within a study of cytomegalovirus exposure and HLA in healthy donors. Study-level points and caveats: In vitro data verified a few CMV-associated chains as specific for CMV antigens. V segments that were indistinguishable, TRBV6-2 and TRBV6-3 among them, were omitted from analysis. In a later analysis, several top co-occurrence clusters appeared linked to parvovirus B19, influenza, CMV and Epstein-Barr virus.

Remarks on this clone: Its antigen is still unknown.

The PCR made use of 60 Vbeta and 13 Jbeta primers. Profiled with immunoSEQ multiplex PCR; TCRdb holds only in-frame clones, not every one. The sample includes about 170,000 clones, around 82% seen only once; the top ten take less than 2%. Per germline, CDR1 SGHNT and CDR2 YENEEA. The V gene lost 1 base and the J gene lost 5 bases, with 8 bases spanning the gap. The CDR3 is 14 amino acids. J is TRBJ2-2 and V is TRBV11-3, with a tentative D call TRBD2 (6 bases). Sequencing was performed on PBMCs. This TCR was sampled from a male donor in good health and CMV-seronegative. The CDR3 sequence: CASSLGEVTGELFF. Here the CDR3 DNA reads TGTGCCAGCAGCTTAGGGGAGGTGACCGGGGAGCTGTTTTTT.